Listed below are T cell receptor beta chains from one sample, sequenced in a study of blood T cell repertoires in COVID-19. Profiled with immunoSEQ multiplex PCR; TCRdb holds only in-frame clones, not every one. The sample holds 25,000 to 35,000 clones, around 82% seen once. Sequenced input: peripheral blood. The receptors shown here come from a man aged 65 to 79 with active COVID-19. Each CDR3 is given with its conserved first and last residue. The order of the fields is CDR3 length, V gene, J gene, CDR3 protein.

14	TRBV6-5	TRBJ1-5	CASRGQGNGQPQHF
10	TRBV2	TRBJ1-2	CASSLDGYTF
13	TRBV7-2	TRBJ1-6	CASSLRRESPLHF
17	TRBV7-9	TRBJ2-5	CASSPPTGRGQRETQYF
14	TRBV7-2	TRBJ2-1	CASSLRGGNNEQFF
15	TRBV5-6	TRBJ1-6	CASSLGPLDNSPLHF
12	TRBV7-8	TRBJ2-7	CASSQAGTEQYF
13	TRBV18	TRBJ2-3	CASSLRNTDTQYF
15	TRBV7-8	TRBJ2-2	CASSPGTGSTGELFF
16	TRBV7-6	TRBJ2-7	CASSLASGGEGYEQYF
15	TRBV14	TRBJ2-3	CASSQNLAGADTQYF
14	TRBV2	TRBJ1-1	CASRGSRWRTEAFF
15	TRBV9	TRBJ2-1	CASSEEGGSLKEQFF
16	TRBV19	TRBJ1-5	CASRDLDRGDNQPQHF
12	TRBV10-3	TRBJ2-7	CATKWEGREQYF
15	TRBV7-9	TRBJ1-1	CASSLEGVWNTEAFF
14	TRBV11-2	TRBJ1-2	CASSLTQTGSGYTF
12	TRBV27	TRBJ1-4	CASSLPGGKLFF
13	TRBV2	TRBJ2-3	CASRQGSTDTQYF
19	TRBV3-1/TRBV3-2	TRBJ2-4	CASSQDPPSSGRAKNIQYF
15	TRBV11-3	TRBJ1-1	CASSSGTGVSSAAFF
13	TRBV10-3	TRBJ1-2	CAIREPGAYGYTF
13	TRBV12-3/TRBV12-4	TRBJ2-3	CASTRAGLNTQYF
15	TRBV28	TRBJ1-4	CASSFRSATNEKLFF
15	TRBV2	TRBJ1-3	CASSEDRMAGNTIYF
13	TRBV6-5	TRBJ1-2	CASSYQGLGGYTF
15	TRBV7-9	TRBJ2-1	CASSTPSGGAGEQFF
13	TRBV25-1	TRBJ2-7	CASSEYNIYEQYF
14	TRBV7-2	TRBJ1-2	CASSTDRGRYGYTF
15	TRBV11-3	TRBJ2-2	CASSLGQGNTGELFF
14	TRBV5-1	TRBJ2-1	CASRPSGGIDEQFF
17	TRBV5-6	TRBJ1-3	CASSLRSGELGGNTIYF
11	TRBV27	TRBJ2-1	CASSSDNEQFF
15	TRBV3-1/TRBV3-2	TRBJ2-7	CASSQERGAGDEQYF
11	TRBV29-1	TRBJ2-7	CSVYTGGEQYF
15	TRBV6-4	TRBJ1-6	CASSDGPVGSSPLHF
14	TRBV6-4	TRBJ2-3	CASSHGLITDTQYF
12	TRBV19	TRBJ1-1	CASRETSTEAFF
16	TRBV30	TRBJ1-5	CAWRGGQDYSNQPQHF
13	TRBV10-3	TRBJ2-2	CAIRELNTGELFF
15	TRBV30	TRBJ2-2	CAWSPVGGDTGELFF
15	TRBV7-3	TRBJ1-2	CASSPGTVTAYGYTF
14	TRBV7-9	TRBJ1-2	CASSLFSPDYGYTF
14	TRBV5-4	TRBJ1-2	CASSLDRANYGYTF
15	TRBV30	TRBJ1-6	CAWSFTTGTNSPLHF
14	TRBV6-2/TRBV6-3	TRBJ1-2	CASSSTIGGQGYTF
14	TRBV18	TRBJ1-1	CASSPLEGYTEAFF
14	TRBV5-1	TRBJ1-5	CASIPNEDNQPQHF
14	TRBV29-1	TRBJ1-1	CSVGAQGGNTEAFF
13	TRBV7-3	TRBJ1-2	CASSADSRYGYTF
15	TRBV5-6	TRBJ2-7	CASSLDRVGPYEQYF